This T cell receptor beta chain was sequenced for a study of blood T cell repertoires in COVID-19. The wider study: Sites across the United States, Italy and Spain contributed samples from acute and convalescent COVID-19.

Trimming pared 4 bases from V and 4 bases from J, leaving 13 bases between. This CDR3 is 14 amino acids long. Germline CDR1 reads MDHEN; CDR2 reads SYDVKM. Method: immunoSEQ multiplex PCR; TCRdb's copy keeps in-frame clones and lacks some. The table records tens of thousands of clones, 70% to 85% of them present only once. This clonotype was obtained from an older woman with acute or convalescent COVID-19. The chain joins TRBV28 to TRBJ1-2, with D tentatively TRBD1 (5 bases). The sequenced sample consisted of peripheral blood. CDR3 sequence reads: CASSSGQGGYGYTF. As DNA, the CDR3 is TGTGCCAGCAGTTCCGGGCAGGGAGGCTATGGCTACACCTTC.